A selection of T cell receptor beta chains follows, all from one sample in a study of CD8 T cells in ankylosing spondylitis. TCRdb called the 5' RACE reads again in MiXCR, with one record for every CDR3 protein. The sample lists around 430,000 distinct CDR3 sequences, roughly 17% seen once, with approximately 0.97% in the top ten. The sample taken for sequencing was blood, either unsorted or a sorted T cell fraction (not recorded which). All receptors derive from a male donor with ankylosing spondylitis. The CDR3 runs from the conserved cysteine through the conserved F or W. The order of the fields is J gene, V gene, CDR3 length, CDR3 protein.

TRBJ1-1,TRBV5-6,14,CASSLGSGIDEAFF
TRBJ2-7,TRBV6-1,14,CASRPQGPFGEQYF
TRBJ2-2,TRBV5-1,17,CASSRTSGASDTGELFF
TRBJ2-3,TRBV20-1,13,CSARVGLRDTQYF
TRBJ1-2,TRBV4-3,13,CASSQDLGRGYTF
TRBJ1-2,TRBV6-1,16,CASSLGTDGLKGGYTF
TRBJ1-4,TRBV5-1,15,CASSFGVDPGEKLFF
TRBJ2-2,TRBV28,14,CATSTGGNTGELFF
TRBJ2-7,TRBV9,13,CASSADLGGEQYF
TRBJ2-2,TRBV6-1,14,CASSVQGSTGELFF
TRBJ2-1,TRBV20-1,15,CSARGLAGKYNEQFF
TRBJ1-3,TRBV27,15,CASKRTGEAGNTIYF
TRBJ2-1,TRBV20-1,15,CSARLAGGAYNEQFF
TRBJ2-5,TRBV5-8,15,CASSSGDRNQETQYF
TRBJ2-3,TRBV7-2,15,CASSYRQGTTDTQYF
TRBJ2-7,TRBV18,15,CASSPRGAGGEQQYF
TRBJ2-7,TRBV6-2/TRBV6-3,12,CASSYNIYEQYF
TRBJ1-1,TRBV5-1,15,CASSSGQQGYTEAFF
TRBJ1-1,TRBV12-3/TRBV12-4,14,CASSLKGGEAEAFF
TRBJ2-7,TRBV3-1,15,CASSFSGAYSYEQYF
TRBJ2-1,TRBV5-1,16,CASSLVESGVGNEQFF
TRBJ2-1,TRBV12-3/TRBV12-4,14,CASSFLARYNEQFF
TRBJ2-1,TRBV24-1,18,CATSDLSGTSGRANEQFF
TRBJ2-7,TRBV18,16,CASSPGGSGKTYEQYF
TRBJ2-1,TRBV10-3,13,CAISPGSYNEQFF
TRBJ2-3,TRBV4-3,15,CASSQERRLAGAQYF
TRBJ2-3,TRBV6-1,14,CASRGRGGADTQYF
TRBJ1-4,TRBV5-1,15,CASSLAGQGNEKLFF
TRBJ2-5,TRBV20-1,13,CSARDPGRETQYF
TRBJ2-7,TRBV12-3/TRBV12-4,12,CASRRGDYEQYF
TRBJ1-1,TRBV18,13,CASSPPKNTEAFF
TRBJ1-6,TRBV28,17,CASSPSGRGSYNSPLHF
TRBJ1-2,TRBV4-1,17,CASSPNELLTGIYGYTF
TRBJ1-5,TRBV20-1,14,CSARDNWRNQPQHF
TRBJ2-7,TRBV9,16,CASSVGPGTGSYEQYF
TRBJ1-5,TRBV6-2/TRBV6-3,15,CASHTSDALNQPQHF
TRBJ1-1,TRBV21-1,19,CASSKVREGGPRLNTEAFF
TRBJ1-5,TRBV5-1,15,CASSLAGGGDQPQHF
TRBJ2-7,TRBV15,13,CATSTRLADEQYF
TRBJ2-1,TRBV7-8,16,CASSRGTPRSVNEQFF
TRBJ1-2,TRBV7-9,15,CASSSGTGANYGYTF
TRBJ1-2,TRBV5-6,15,CASSYAGGSSYGYTF
TRBJ2-2,TRBV6-1,15,CASSGVTGVTGELFF
TRBJ2-7,TRBV2,14,CASSEEREVSEQYF
TRBJ1-5,TRBV2,16,CASSEGSGGGNQPQHF
TRBJ1-3,TRBV29-1,15,CSVAFRGPSGNTIYF
TRBJ1-6,TRBV20-1,16,CSASGQSGPYNSPLHF
TRBJ2-3,TRBV25-1,14,CASSESTSTDTQYF
TRBJ2-3,TRBV20-1,17,CSARATSGGARTDTQYF
TRBJ1-2,TRBV7-9,14,CASTPTGGGYGYTF
TRBJ2-2,TRBV7-2,16,CASSLAGGAYGGELFF
TRBJ1-3,TRBV5-5,16,CASSTGDTSSGNTIYF
TRBJ2-3,TRBV11-2,16,CASSSLAGRGTDTQYF
TRBJ2-1,TRBV28,15,CASSLQGQGIDEQFF